This T cell receptor beta chain was captured by sequencing in a study of blood T cell repertoires in COVID-19. As for the study in general: The study drew acute and convalescent COVID-19 samples from the United States, Italy and Spain.

Using immunoSEQ multiplex PCR, the repertoire was profiled, and TCRdb retains in-frame clones only, with some absent. The data hold about 64,000 clones, with 88% observed a single time. It was during active infection that Seattle patients were enrolled and then longitudinally followed. The specimen sequenced was peripheral blood. The clonotype was recovered from a woman aged 55-70 years with COVID-19, enrolled during active disease.

The CDR3 loop reads CASSQDPYNEQFF. Here the CDR3 DNA reads TGCGCCAGCAGCCAAGACCCGTACAATGAGCAGTTCTTC. The chain employs TRBV4-3 and TRBJ2-1; D is ambiguous. The CDR3 totals 13 residues. V lost 0 bases, J lost 4 bases, and 4 bases lay in between. The germline V gene encodes CDR1 LGHNA and CDR2 YSLEER.